This T cell receptor (beta chain) emerged from a study of early T cells in non-severe SARS-CoV-2 infection. MiXCR, applied by TCRdb to the 5' RACE reads, yields one record per CDR3 protein. There are just under 90,000 distinct CDR3 sequences in the sample; approximately 14% occur only once, and more than 6.5% lies in the top ten. This receptor was taken from an adult who was a healthcare worker with PCR-confirmed SARS-CoV-2 infection or an uninfected control (not recorded which). Material for sequencing was whole blood.

The CDR3 is CASSPQSRVNEKLFF. In nucleotides, the CDR3 is TGTGCCAGCAGCCCACAGTCGAGGGTAAATGAAAAACTGTTTTTT. The chain employs TRBV9 and TRBJ1-4; unclear D gene. Germline V gene sequence: CDR1 SGDLS, CDR2 YYNGEE. The CDR3 totals 15 residues. Trimming took off 4 bases at V and 5 bases at J, with 15 bases between the two ends.